This TCR beta chain stems from a study of cytomegalovirus exposure and HLA in healthy donors. Looking at the study overall: Across under 450 genotyped donors, around 82% landed in the Caucasian-associated ancestry cluster.

Primers: 60 Vbeta forward and 13 Jbeta reverse. Generated by immunoSEQ multiplex PCR, the TCRdb table keeps only in-frame clones and is missing some. The table has roughly 140,000 clones, 80% seen once. With regard to this clone: Its antigen is not identified.

Study outcomes and limitations: In a later analysis, TCR beta V- and J-gene trimming showed a link to a missense DCLRE1C variant. Usually a TCR sequence was rare, but some public TCRs were found in many donors.

There were likely unrecorded immune exposures, though donors were nominally healthy when sampled. V dropped 5 bases and J dropped 4; count of bases not matched to a gene: 11. Germline V lookup: CDR1 SGHAT, CDR2 FQDESV (reference sequence). The CDR3 totals 16 residues. The receptor was isolated from a man aged 25-45 years in good health and CMV-seronegative. V and J are TRBV11-1 and TRBJ2-7; TRBD1 agrees at 10 bases. Specimen: PBMCs. This CDR3 is CASSASTGGAWYEQYF. The CDR3 bases are TGTGCCAGCAGCGCGTCGACAGGGGGCGCCTGGTACGAGCAGTACTTC.